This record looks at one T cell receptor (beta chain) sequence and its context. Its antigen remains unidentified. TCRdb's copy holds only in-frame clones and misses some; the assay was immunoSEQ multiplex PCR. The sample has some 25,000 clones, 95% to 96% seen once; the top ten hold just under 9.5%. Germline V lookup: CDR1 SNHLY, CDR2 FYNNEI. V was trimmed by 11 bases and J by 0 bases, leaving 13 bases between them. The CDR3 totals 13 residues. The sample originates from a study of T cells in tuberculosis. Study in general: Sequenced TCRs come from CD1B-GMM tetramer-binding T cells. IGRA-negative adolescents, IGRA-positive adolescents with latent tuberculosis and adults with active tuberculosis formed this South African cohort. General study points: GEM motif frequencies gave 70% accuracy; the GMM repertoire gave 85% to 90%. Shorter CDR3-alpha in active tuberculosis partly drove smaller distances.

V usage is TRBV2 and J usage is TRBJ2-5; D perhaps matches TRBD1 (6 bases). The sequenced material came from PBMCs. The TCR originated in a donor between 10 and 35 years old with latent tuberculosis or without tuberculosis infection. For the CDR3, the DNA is TGTGCCGGCTCAGCAGGGGACCAAGAGACCCAGTACTTC. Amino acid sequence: CAGSAGDQETQYF.